The present entry profiles one T cell receptor beta chain with its context. What this receptor recognizes is not known. The input lacks base qualities; no much larger clone sits a single base away. The sample comes from a study of CD8 T cells in Susac syndrome (dated by TCRdb to the late 2010s). Context from the whole study: Among the Susac syndrome patients who were sequenced, clinically active disease was present in six and clinical remission was observed in eight. Susac syndrome patients were therapy-naive, on corticosteroids (some also receiving IVIg), or on IVIg alone at blood withdrawal. Repertoire sequencing was used to test whether CD8+ T cell activation and differentiation in Susac syndrome was antigen driven. The study compared CD8+ T cell repertoire clonality among over ten healthy donors, about 14 Susac syndrome patients and 15 multiple sclerosis patients. The study at large found these results: The number of individuals in the TCR sequencing and HLA analysis was recognized as being relatively small. Fewer than 20 Susac-specific public clones were identified in the total CD8+ repertoire, and roughly five Susac-specific public clones were identified in the CD8+ TEMRA repertoire. Clonal expansion was seen in Susac syndrome CD8+ repertoires, peaking in CD8+ TEMRA cells and being greater in clinically active patients than in remitting ones.

Peripheral blood CD8+ and CD4+ T cells from healthy donors, Susac syndrome patients and multiple sclerosis patients were profiled using high-throughput TCR beta sequencing. The Susac syndrome patients fulfilled recently defined diagnostic criteria for definite or probable disease. Bulk CD8+ and CD4+ T cells were purified by magnetic negative isolation, whereas CD8+ TEMRA cells were enriched by FACS. Blood was drawn into EDTA tubes, processed within 24 hours, and PBMCs were isolated by density gradient centrifugation. PBMCs intended for TCR sequencing were cryopreserved in liquid nitrogen and thawed later in a water bath at 37 degrees C. The sorted or isolated CD4+, CD8+ and CD8+ TEMRA cells had a purity of 90% or higher. RNA was extracted with the RNeasy kit and about 0.5 to 1 ug was reverse transcribed using random hexamers. The immunoSEQ multiplex PCR assay, which covers 54 Vbeta and 13 Jbeta segments, was used to amplify TCR beta CDR3 regions. To correct PCR amplification bias, a synthetic template baseline was used for both primer optimization and computational correction. The paper's processing steps were these. Reads were assigned to V, D and J genes according to IMGT and analyzed in immunoSEQ Analyzer, with only productive sequences retained. Clonality was computed as one minus Shannon entropy normalized by log2 of the number of productive unique sequences. For each patient and control, public and private clones were evaluated within the 100 most prevalent clones. Clones were defined as Susac-specific when absent from the healthy and MS cohorts, from about 1,100 published viral clones and from other ImmuneACCESS disease sequences. The public reads were reanalyzed by TCRdb: fastp trimming at Q25, MiXCR alignment, in-frame beta chains only. Records with the same CDR3 protein are collapsed into one entry carrying the most frequent genes and DNA. The V and J calls come from TCRdb's annotation, not from the publication. This sample lists some 130,000 distinct CDR3 sequences; approximately 95% were detected once. About 0.18% of the sample is taken by the ten largest.

CDR1 and CDR2 are read off the germline V gene as SGHRS and YFSETQ. The CDR3 spans 14 residues, from the cysteine through the phenylalanine. The DNA shown is the 42-base CDR3, in frame from base 1. Trimmed from V: 7 bases; trimmed from J: 3 bases; junction bases lacking a gene match: 6. Rearrangement joined TRBV5-1 to TRBJ1-2, and TRBD1 matches 10 of the central bases. The sample was CD8+ T cells from PBMCs. The clonotype was recovered from a human donor with Susac syndrome. The CDR3 sequence is CASGRTGGDYGYTF. The DNA reads TGCGCCAGCGGCCGGACAGGGGGGGACTATGGCTACACCTTC.